This T cell receptor (beta chain) was found in a study of T cell repertoires in cytomegalovirus infection. Study in general: Public TCR beta signatures marked donors with CMV infection and the matching HLA.

Germline loops: CDR1 SEHNR, CDR2 FQNEAQ (reference sequence). The CDR3 length is 16 residues. Between the trimmed V and J ends, which lost 1 base and 6 bases, there was a span of 15 bases. Regarding the study as a whole: Based on cumulative public TCR beta family frequency, carriers of CMV plus the relevant HLA were identified. The response measured ex vivo was dominated by TCR beta clonotypes (HLA-C-restricted and CMV-specific).

TCRdb redid the calling of the reads with MiXCR, one entry per CDR3 protein. The repertoire holds nearly 550,000 distinct CDR3 sequences, with more than 15% as singletons. In its sample, this clonotype was seen many times. What it binds is unknown. The sample taken for sequencing was CD8+ T cells from PBMCs. The source of this sequence is a human donor in good health (CMV status not recorded). Some clones in this sample may be carry-over from other donors' samples. The chain recombines TRBV7-9 with TRBJ2-2; D gene uncertain. The CDR3 region has the DNA TGTGCCAGCAGCTTAGAGGGCGGAAAGAGCCCCGGGGAGCTGTTTTTT. This sequence encodes CASSLEGGKSPGELFF.